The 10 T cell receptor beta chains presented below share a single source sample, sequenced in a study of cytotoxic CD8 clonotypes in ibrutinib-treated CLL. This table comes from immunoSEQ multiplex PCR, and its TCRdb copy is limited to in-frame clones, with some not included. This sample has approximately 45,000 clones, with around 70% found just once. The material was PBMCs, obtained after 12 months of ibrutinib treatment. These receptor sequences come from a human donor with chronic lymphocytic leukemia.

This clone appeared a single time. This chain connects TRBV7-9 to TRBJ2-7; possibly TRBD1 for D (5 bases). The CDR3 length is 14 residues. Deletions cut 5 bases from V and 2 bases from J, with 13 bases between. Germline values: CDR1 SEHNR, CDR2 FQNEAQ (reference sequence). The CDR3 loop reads CASSEVTEAYEQYF. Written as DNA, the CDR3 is TGTGCCAGCAGCGAAGTGACAGAGGCCTACGAGCAGTACTTC.

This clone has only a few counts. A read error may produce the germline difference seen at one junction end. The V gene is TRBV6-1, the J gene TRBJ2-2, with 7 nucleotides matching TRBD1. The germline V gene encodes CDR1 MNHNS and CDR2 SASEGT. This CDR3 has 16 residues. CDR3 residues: CASTETGTDYTGELFF. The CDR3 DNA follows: TGTGCCAGCACTGAAACCGGGACAGATTACACCGGGGAGCTGTTTTTT.

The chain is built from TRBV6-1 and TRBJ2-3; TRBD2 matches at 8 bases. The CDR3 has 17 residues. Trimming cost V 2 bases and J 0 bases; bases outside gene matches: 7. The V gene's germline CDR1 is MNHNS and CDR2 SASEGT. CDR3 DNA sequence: TGTGCCAGCAGTGAACTAGCGGGCCTCTCAAGCACAGATACGCAGTATTTT. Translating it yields CASSELAGLSSTDTQYF.

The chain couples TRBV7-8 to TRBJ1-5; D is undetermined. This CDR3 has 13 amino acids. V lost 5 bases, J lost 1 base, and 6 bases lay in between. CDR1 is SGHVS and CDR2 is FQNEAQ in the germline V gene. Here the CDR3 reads CASSPISNQPQHF. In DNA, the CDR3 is TGTGCCAGCAGCCCCATAAGCAATCAGCCCCAGCATTTT.

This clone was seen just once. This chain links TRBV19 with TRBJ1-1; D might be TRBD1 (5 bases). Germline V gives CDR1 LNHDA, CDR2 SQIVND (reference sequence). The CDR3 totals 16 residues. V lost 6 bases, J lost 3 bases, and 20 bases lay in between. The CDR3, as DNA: TGTGCCAGTAGGCCCTACGGTACGGGACTAGACACTGAAGCTTTCTTT. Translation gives CASRPYGTGLDTEAFF.

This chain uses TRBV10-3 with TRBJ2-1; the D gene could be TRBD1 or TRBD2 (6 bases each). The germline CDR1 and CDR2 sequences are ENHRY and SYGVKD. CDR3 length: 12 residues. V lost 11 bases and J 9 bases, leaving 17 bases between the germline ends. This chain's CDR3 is CAGARLGGEQFF. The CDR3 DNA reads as TGTGCCGGAGCAAGACTAGGGGGTGAGCAGTTCTTC.

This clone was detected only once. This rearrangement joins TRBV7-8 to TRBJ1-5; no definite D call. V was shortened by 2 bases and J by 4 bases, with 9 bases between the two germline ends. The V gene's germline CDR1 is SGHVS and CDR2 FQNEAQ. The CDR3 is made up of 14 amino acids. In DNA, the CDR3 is TGTGCCAGCAGCTTACCAATGGGGAATCAGCCCCAGCATTTT. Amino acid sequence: CASSLPMGNQPQHF.

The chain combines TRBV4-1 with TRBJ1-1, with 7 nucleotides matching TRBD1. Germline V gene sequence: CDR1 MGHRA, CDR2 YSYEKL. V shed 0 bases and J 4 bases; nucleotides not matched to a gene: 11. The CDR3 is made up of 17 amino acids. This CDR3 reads CASSQELVRGLSTEAFF. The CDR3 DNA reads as TGCGCCAGCAGCCAAGAGCTAGTCAGGGGGTTGAGCACTGAAGCTTTCTTT.

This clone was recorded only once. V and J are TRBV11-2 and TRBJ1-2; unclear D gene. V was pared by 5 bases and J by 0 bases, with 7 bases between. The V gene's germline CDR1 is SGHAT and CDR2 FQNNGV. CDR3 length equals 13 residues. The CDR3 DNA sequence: TGTGCCAGCAGCCAGGATCCTAACTATGGCTACACCTTC. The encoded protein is CASSQDPNYGYTF. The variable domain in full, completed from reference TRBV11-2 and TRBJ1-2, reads EAGVAQSPRYKIIEKRQSVAFWCNPISGHATLYWYQQILGQGPKLLIQFQNNGVVDDSQLPKDRFSAERLKGVDSTLKIQPAKLEDSAVYLCASSQDPNYGYTFGSGTRLTVV.

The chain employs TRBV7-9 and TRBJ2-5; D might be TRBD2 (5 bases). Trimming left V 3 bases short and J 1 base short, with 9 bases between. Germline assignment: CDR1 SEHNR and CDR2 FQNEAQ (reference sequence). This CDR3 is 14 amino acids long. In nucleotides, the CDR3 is TGTGCCAGCAGCTTTGTCGGGGTCCAAGAGACCCAGTACTTC. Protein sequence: CASSFVGVQETQYF.